This TCR beta chain was sequenced for a study of T cells after yellow fever vaccination. Via MiXCR, TCRdb re-called the 5' RACE reads, giving one row per CDR3 protein. The sample has 300,000 to 400,000 distinct CDR3 sequences, roughly 10% seen once. This clonotype was seen just once. V lost 6 bases, J lost 0 bases, and 15 bases lay in between. CDR1 is DFQATT, CDR2 SNEGSKA, per germline (reference sequence). The CDR3 runs 16 residues. The chain carries TRBV20-1 and TRBJ1-6, with D perhaps TRBD1 (6 bases). The TCR originated in a man between 18 and 35 years old who received the YFV17D yellow fever vaccine. The specimen comprised CD4+ T cells sorted from PBMCs, sampled 45 days after the yellow fever booster vaccination. The CDR3 bases are TGCAGTGCGACCCAGGGGATCGGCTCCTATAATTCACCCCTCCACTTT. Translated: CSATQGIGSYNSPLHF.